The subject of this entry is one T cell receptor beta chain. What it recognizes is unknown. The data derive from a study of cytotoxic CD8 clonotypes in ibrutinib-treated CLL. Whole-study findings and limits: Against age-matched healthy donors, baseline clonality ran higher and tracked circulating CD8+ T-cell counts.

V shed 6 bases and J shed 4 bases, with 12 bases lying between them. Germline V CDR1 and CDR2: MNHNY, SVGAGI (reference sequence). The CDR3 is 13 residues long. Some clones are missing from TCRdb's copy, which holds only in-frame ones; the method was immunoSEQ multiplex PCR. The data hold roughly 160,000 clones, with roughly 77% observed a single time. This chain joins TRBV6-6 and TRBJ1-1; D perhaps matches TRBD1 (5 bases). This receptor was identified in a human donor with chronic lymphocytic leukemia. Sequencing was performed on PBMCs, taken after 12 months of ibrutinib treatment. In nucleotides, the CDR3 is TGTGCCAGCAGCCGAGGGAGGGGCACTGAAGCTTTCTTT. Translated: CASSRGRGTEAFF.